A selection of T cell receptor beta chains follows, all from one sample in a study of blood T cell repertoires in COVID-19. Here immunoSEQ multiplex PCR was the method, and the copy in TCRdb shows in-frame clones only, minus some. This table holds a few hundred thousand clones, over 80% found once. Sequences were obtained from PBMCs or T cells enriched from blood (not recorded which). The receptors derive from a woman aged 40 to 55 who had recovered from COVID-19. Both conserved end residues are part of each CDR3. D genes are given only for firm matches. For some rows the clone size is stated as once, few or many, or as a class when expanded; others skip it.

j_call d_call v_call clone_size cdr3_nt cdr3_aa
TRBJ2-1 TRBD2 TRBV7-9 . TGTGCCAGCAGCCCCCCTGGAGGTAGCGGGTACAATGAGCAGTTCTTC CASSPPGGSGYNEQFF
TRBJ2-3 TRBD2 TRBV7-2 . TGTGCCAGCAGCCTCTGGACTAGCGTCACAGATACGCAGTATTTT CASSLWTSVTDTQYF
TRBJ2-1 . TRBV3-1/TRBV3-2 . TGTGCCAGCAGCCAAGAGGGCAGGGGGGTCAATGAGCAGTTCTTC CASSQEGRGVNEQFF
TRBJ2-5 TRBD1 TRBV10-3 . TGTGCCATCAGTGTCGGACAGGGGGGGACCAAGGCCCAGTACTTC CAISVGQGGTKAQYF
TRBJ1-5 . TRBV28 . TGTGCCAGCAGGATTTATGGAACAGGGTGGAGCAATCAGCCCCAGCATTTT CASRIYGTGWSNQPQHF
TRBJ1-2 TRBD1 TRBV19 once TGTGCCAGTACCCCGGCCCCCGCGACAGGGGCAGAAGTATATGGCTACACCTTC CASTPAPATGAEVYGYTF
TRBJ2-3 . TRBV11-2 . TGTGCCAGCAGCTTAGCGGTGGATACGCAGTATTTT CASSLAVDTQYF
TRBJ1-5 TRBD1 TRBV5-1 . TGCGCCAGCAGCCTCCAACCGACAGGGCAACGCAATCAGCCCCAGCATTTT CASSLQPTGQRNQPQHF
TRBJ2-3 TRBD1 TRBV19 . TGTGCCAGTAGATTGGACAGGGGGAAATCAGATACGCAGTATTTT CASRLDRGKSDTQYF
TRBJ1-3 TRBD1 TRBV5-1 . TGCGCCAGCAGCTTTGAACAGGGGGGAAGGAACACCATATATTTT CASSFEQGGRNTIYF
TRBJ2-3 . TRBV7-3 . TGTGCCAGCAGCTTAAATGGGGGGACAGATACGCAGTATTTT CASSLNGGTDTQYF
TRBJ2-7 TRBD2 TRBV27 . TGTGCCAGCAGTCCATCCCGGGGACTAGCCTACGAGCAGTACTTC CASSPSRGLAYEQYF
TRBJ2-6 . TRBV27 . TGTGCCAGCACGGAGGCGCCTGGGGCCAACGTCCTGACTTTC CASTEAPGANVLTF
TRBJ2-2 TRBD2 TRBV11-3 . TGTGCCAGCAAACGGGGGGGACTCCGGAACACCGGGGAGCTGTTTTTT CASKRGGLRNTGELFF
TRBJ1-1 TRBD1 TRBV27 . TGTGCCAGCAGTGCAACACCAGGGGGCAGTGAAGCTTTCTTT CASSATPGGSEAFF
TRBJ2-1 . TRBV11-2 . TGTGCCAGCAGCTTAACCCGCGGGGTTTACAATGAGCAGTTCTTC CASSLTRGVYNEQFF
TRBJ2-7 . TRBV12-3/TRBV12-4 . TGTGCCAGCAGTCGGGGAACCTACGAGCAGTACTTC CASSRGTYEQYF
TRBJ2-7 TRBD2 TRBV10-1 once TGCGCCAGCAGTCGACAAGGACTAGCGGGTACCTACGAGCAGTACTTC CASSRQGLAGTYEQYF
TRBJ2-6 TRBD1 TRBV11-3 few TGTGCCAGCAGCGTGGGACAGGGGGTAAGCTCTGGGGCCAACGTCCTGACTTTC CASSVGQGVSSGANVLTF
TRBJ2-2 TRBD2 TRBV5-1 . TGCGCCAGCAGCTTTCTAGCGGGAAGAGCCGGGGAGCTGTTTTTT CASSFLAGRAGELFF
TRBJ2-7 TRBD1 TRBV19 . TGTGCCAGTAGTATTGGGACAGGACCCTACGAGCAGTACTTC CASSIGTGPYEQYF
TRBJ1-5 TRBD1 TRBV27 few TGTGCCAGCAGAACGGGACAGCATAGCAATCAGCCCCAGCATTTT CASRTGQHSNQPQHF
TRBJ1-2 . TRBV29-1 . TGCAGCGTTGAACGGGCAGGGGATACATATGGCTACACCTTC CSVERAGDTYGYTF
TRBJ2-3 . TRBV5-1 . TGCGCCAGCAGCTCCACAGGAAGCACAGATACGCAGTATTTT CASSSTGSTDTQYF
TRBJ2-1 . TRBV2 . TGTGCCAGCAGTGAAATATGGCAGTACAATGAGCAGTTCTTC CASSEIWQYNEQFF
TRBJ2-7 . TRBV11-2 . TGTGCCAGCAGCTCCGTGAGGCTAGCTGCCGAGCAGTACTTC CASSSVRLAAEQYF
TRBJ2-5 . TRBV28 . TGTGCCAGCAGCTTAGCCCCCCCGGGCAGGAGGGAGACCCAGTACTTC CASSLAPPGRRETQYF
TRBJ1-2 . TRBV18 . TGTGCCAGCTCACCGGAACTAGGACAGAAATATGGCTACACCTTC CASSPELGQKYGYTF
TRBJ1-4 . TRBV7-2 . TGTGCCAGCAGCTTAAGCATTAATGAAAAACTGTTTTTT CASSLSINEKLFF
TRBJ1-1 . TRBV27 . TGTGCCAGCAGTTTATACCCCGGGAGGGTCACTGAAGCTTTCTTT CASSLYPGRVTEAFF